This is a list of T cell receptor beta chains from one sample in a study of shared clonotypes between healthy human individuals. Libraries were prepared by immunoSEQ multiplex PCR; TCRdb keeps only in-frame clonotypes and omits some of them. The data show 1.6 million or so clones, roughly 97% seen once. The specimen sequenced was naive CD4+ T cells sorted from blood. These receptors were obtained from a man aged 30-40 years in good health. Each CDR3 is given with its conserved first and last residue. Each record gives: clone size, V gene, D gene, J gene, CDR3 DNA, CDR3 protein. D genes are given only for firm matches. Expanded clones are given a class, and other clones once, few, many or no size at all.

abundance: -; v_gene: TRBV19; d_gene: TRBD1; j_gene: TRBJ2-7; CDR3nt: TGTGCCAGTAGTAGGCCGGGACAGGATCGTTACGAGCAGTACTTC; CDR3aa: CASSRPGQDRYEQYF
abundance: -; v_gene: TRBV5-6; d_gene: -; j_gene: TRBJ2-7; CDR3nt: TGTGCCAGCAGCCTAGGACAGCTTACCTACGAGCAGTACTTC; CDR3aa: CASSLGQLTYEQYF
abundance: -; v_gene: TRBV29-1; d_gene: TRBD2; j_gene: TRBJ2-1; CDR3nt: TGCAGCGCTACCGCTGTGGCGGGAGCGTCCAATGAGCAGTTCTTC; CDR3aa: CSATAVAGASNEQFF
abundance: -; v_gene: TRBV12-5; d_gene: TRBD1; j_gene: TRBJ1-1; CDR3nt: TGTGCTAGTGGTTTGGTAGTGGACAGGGGTGGAATGAACACTGAAGCTTTCTTT; CDR3aa: CASGLVVDRGGMNTEAFF
abundance: -; v_gene: TRBV7-9; d_gene: -; j_gene: TRBJ2-7; CDR3nt: TGTGCCAGCAGCTTAGAATATCCCAGCTACGAGCAGTACTTC; CDR3aa: CASSLEYPSYEQYF
abundance: once; v_gene: TRBV29-1; d_gene: -; j_gene: TRBJ2-1; CDR3nt: TGCAGCGTGGAAGATCAGGGAGATGGGGCATACAATGAGCAGTTCTTC; CDR3aa: CSVEDQGDGAYNEQFF
abundance: -; v_gene: TRBV7-3; d_gene: TRBD2; j_gene: TRBJ2-7; CDR3nt: TGTGCCAGCACCCGTAGAGGGCGGGAGGGATACGAGCAGTACTTC; CDR3aa: CASTRRGREGYEQYF
abundance: once; v_gene: TRBV28; d_gene: -; j_gene: TRBJ2-7; CDR3nt: TGTGCCAGCAGTATCGGATCCGGGACACCGGGCTACGAGCAGTACTTC; CDR3aa: CASSIGSGTPGYEQYF
abundance: -; v_gene: TRBV14; d_gene: -; j_gene: TRBJ2-7; CDR3nt: TGTGCCAGCAGCCAAGATTGGTCCGGGCAGTACTTC; CDR3aa: CASSQDWSGQYF
abundance: -; v_gene: TRBV4-2; d_gene: -; j_gene: TRBJ2-2; CDR3nt: TGTGCCAGCAGCCAAGTTACCGGGACAACGAACACCGGGGAGCTGTTTTTT; CDR3aa: CASSQVTGTTNTGELFF
abundance: -; v_gene: TRBV5-1; d_gene: TRBD1; j_gene: TRBJ2-5; CDR3nt: TGCGCCAGCAGCTCTGGGACAGCCCAAGAGTACTTC; CDR3aa: CASSSGTAQEYF
abundance: -; v_gene: TRBV19; d_gene: -; j_gene: TRBJ2-1; CDR3nt: TGTGCCAGTAGTATGGCTCGGAGAAATGAGCAGTTCTTC; CDR3aa: CASSMARRNEQFF
abundance: -; v_gene: TRBV4-1; d_gene: -; j_gene: TRBJ1-2; CDR3nt: TGCGCCAGCAGCCAAGCCGGGCGTTTGGACTACACCTTC; CDR3aa: CASSQAGRLDYTF
abundance: -; v_gene: TRBV7-9; d_gene: -; j_gene: TRBJ2-7; CDR3nt: TGTGCCAGCAGCCCCCGCGGGGAAGGCGCCGAGCAGTACTTC; CDR3aa: CASSPRGEGAEQYF
abundance: -; v_gene: TRBV5-4; d_gene: -; j_gene: TRBJ2-3; CDR3nt: TGTGCCAGCAGCAGGGAGATAATTGGAGCAGATACGCAGTATTTT; CDR3aa: CASSREIIGADTQYF
abundance: -; v_gene: TRBV5-6; d_gene: TRBD1; j_gene: TRBJ1-5; CDR3nt: TGTGCCAGCAGCCGTACAGGGGGCAGCAATCAGCCCCAGCATTTT; CDR3aa: CASSRTGGSNQPQHF
abundance: -; v_gene: TRBV19; d_gene: -; j_gene: TRBJ1-1; CDR3nt: TGTGCCAGTAGTACCCTGGGACGGCTGAACACTGAAGCTTTCTTT; CDR3aa: CASSTLGRLNTEAFF
abundance: -; v_gene: TRBV2; d_gene: -; j_gene: TRBJ2-5; CDR3nt: TGTGCCAGCAGTGCTCGATGGGAAGAGACCCAGTACTTC; CDR3aa: CASSARWEETQYF
abundance: once; v_gene: TRBV7-2; d_gene: -; j_gene: TRBJ2-5; CDR3nt: TGTGCCAGCAGCTTAGGGGCCGTACGGGAGACCCAGTACTTC; CDR3aa: CASSLGAVRETQYF
abundance: -; v_gene: TRBV7-2; d_gene: -; j_gene: TRBJ2-5; CDR3nt: TGTGCCAGCAGCTTAGTGGGGATGGACCAAGAGACCCAGTACTTC; CDR3aa: CASSLVGMDQETQYF
abundance: -; v_gene: TRBV5-1; d_gene: -; j_gene: TRBJ2-2; CDR3nt: TGCGCCAGCAGCCGGACCTGGACGGAGAACACCGGGGAGCTGTTTTTT; CDR3aa: CASSRTWTENTGELFF
abundance: -; v_gene: TRBV7-9; d_gene: -; j_gene: TRBJ1-1; CDR3nt: TGTGCCAGCAGCCCCACAGGGTCGAACACTGAAGCTTTCTTT; CDR3aa: CASSPTGSNTEAFF
abundance: -; v_gene: TRBV7-6; d_gene: -; j_gene: TRBJ1-5; CDR3nt: TGTGCCAGCAGCGAAAACAGGGCTGGACCGCCCCAGCATTTT; CDR3aa: CASSENRAGPPQHF
abundance: -; v_gene: TRBV18; d_gene: -; j_gene: TRBJ2-5; CDR3nt: TGTGCCAGCTCATTTATTGGAGAGGGCCAAGAGACCCAGTACTTC; CDR3aa: CASSFIGEGQETQYF
abundance: -; v_gene: TRBV29-1; d_gene: -; j_gene: TRBJ1-5; CDR3nt: TGCAGCGTTGTGTCTGTCGTCGGCGGGCCCCAGCATTTT; CDR3aa: CSVVSVVGGPQHF
abundance: -; v_gene: TRBV5-1; d_gene: TRBD2; j_gene: TRBJ2-5; CDR3nt: TGCGCCAGCAGCATGGGAGGGGAGTGGTCCGCCCAGTACTTC; CDR3aa: CASSMGGEWSAQYF
abundance: -; v_gene: TRBV28; d_gene: -; j_gene: TRBJ2-1; CDR3nt: TGTGCCAGCAGTTTATCTGGAAATGAGCAGTTCTTC; CDR3aa: CASSLSGNEQFF
abundance: -; v_gene: TRBV7-8; d_gene: -; j_gene: TRBJ2-7; CDR3nt: TGTGCCAGCAGCTTATTGGTCTCAACCTCCTACGAGCAGTACTTC; CDR3aa: CASSLLVSTSYEQYF
abundance: -; v_gene: TRBV12-5; d_gene: -; j_gene: TRBJ2-1; CDR3nt: TGTGCTAGTGGCTTAGACAATGAGCAGTTCTTC; CDR3aa: CASGLDNEQFF
abundance: -; v_gene: TRBV7-6; d_gene: TRBD2; j_gene: TRBJ2-1; CDR3nt: TGTGCCAGCAGTCCCAGCGGGAGGGGCTGGGACAATGAGCAGTTCTTC; CDR3aa: CASSPSGRGWDNEQFF
abundance: -; v_gene: TRBV28; d_gene: -; j_gene: TRBJ2-1; CDR3nt: TGTGCCAGCAGTTTCGTGGGCCTCAAGAATGAGCAGTTCTTC; CDR3aa: CASSFVGLKNEQFF
abundance: -; v_gene: TRBV7-2; d_gene: TRBD1; j_gene: TRBJ2-2; CDR3nt: TGTGCCAGCAGCCAGGACAGGTGGGGCACCGGGGAGCTGTTTTTT; CDR3aa: CASSQDRWGTGELFF
abundance: -; v_gene: TRBV5-1; d_gene: TRBD2; j_gene: TRBJ2-7; CDR3nt: TGCGCCAGCAGCTTGGATTCACAGGCGCCTGGGGCTAGCGGGGGCCACGAGCAGTACTTC; CDR3aa: CASSLDSQAPGASGGHEQYF
abundance: -; v_gene: TRBV5-4; d_gene: TRBD2; j_gene: TRBJ2-5; CDR3nt: TGTGCCAGCAGCTTGGGAACTCTAGCGGGAGTAGAGACCCAGTACTTC; CDR3aa: CASSLGTLAGVETQYF
abundance: -; v_gene: TRBV27; d_gene: -; j_gene: TRBJ1-1; CDR3nt: TGTGCCAGCGGGAAACCGGGACCCCCGGGCACTGAAGCTTTCTTT; CDR3aa: CASGKPGPPGTEAFF
abundance: few; v_gene: TRBV19; d_gene: -; j_gene: TRBJ2-4; CDR3nt: TGTGCCAGTAGTATCCCTCTAGCCAAAAACATTCAGTACTTC; CDR3aa: CASSIPLAKNIQYF
abundance: -; v_gene: TRBV28; d_gene: TRBD2; j_gene: TRBJ2-5; CDR3nt: TGTGCCAGCAGCCTCGGCGGGAGGGACCAAGAGACCCAGTACTTC; CDR3aa: CASSLGGRDQETQYF
abundance: once; v_gene: TRBV5-4; d_gene: -; j_gene: TRBJ2-1; CDR3nt: TGTGCCAGCAGCTTGGTACTCAGGGGTGGTGAGCAGTTCTTC; CDR3aa: CASSLVLRGGEQFF
abundance: -; v_gene: TRBV6-1; d_gene: -; j_gene: TRBJ1-1; CDR3nt: TGTGCCAGCAGTGGCCCCATTGTGACCTTTAACACTGAAGCTTTCTTT; CDR3aa: CASSGPIVTFNTEAFF
abundance: -; v_gene: TRBV5-1; d_gene: -; j_gene: TRBJ2-2; CDR3nt: TGCGCCAGCAGTACAACGAACACCGGGGAGCTGTTTTTT; CDR3aa: CASSTTNTGELFF
abundance: -; v_gene: TRBV5-1; d_gene: TRBD1; j_gene: TRBJ2-1; CDR3nt: TGCGCCAGCAGCTTGGCCGGCGGCGGTACAGGGGGCAGGAACAATGAGCAGTTCTTC; CDR3aa: CASSLAGGGTGGRNNEQFF
abundance: -; v_gene: TRBV11-2; d_gene: -; j_gene: TRBJ2-3; CDR3nt: TGTGCCAGCAGCTTAGGCTACAGCACTAGCACAGATACGCAGTATTTT; CDR3aa: CASSLGYSTSTDTQYF
abundance: -; v_gene: TRBV27; d_gene: TRBD1; j_gene: TRBJ2-5; CDR3nt: TGTGCCAGCAGCCTGACAGGGAACGGGAAGACCCAGTACTTC; CDR3aa: CASSLTGNGKTQYF
abundance: -; v_gene: TRBV7-2; d_gene: -; j_gene: TRBJ1-1; CDR3nt: TGTGCCAGCAGCTTAGCCGCTGACTGGACGGTTAACACTGAAGCTTTCTTT; CDR3aa: CASSLAADWTVNTEAFF
abundance: few; v_gene: TRBV4-2; d_gene: -; j_gene: TRBJ1-2; CDR3nt: TGTGCCAGCAGCCACGGGAGGGGGGCGAATACAGCTAACTATGGCTACACCTTC; CDR3aa: CASSHGRGANTANYGYTF
abundance: -; v_gene: TRBV7-2; d_gene: -; j_gene: TRBJ2-3; CDR3nt: TGTGCCAGCAGCTTAGCAGGGTACGTCCGCACAGATACGCAGTATTTT; CDR3aa: CASSLAGYVRTDTQYF
abundance: -; v_gene: TRBV9; d_gene: -; j_gene: TRBJ2-7; CDR3nt: TGTGCCAGCAGCACCCGGACTCTTTCGGAGCAGTACTTC; CDR3aa: CASSTRTLSEQYF
abundance: few; v_gene: TRBV25-1; d_gene: -; j_gene: TRBJ1-2; CDR3nt: TGTGCCAGCAGCCAGAAGGGACCTGGCTACACCTTC; CDR3aa: CASSQKGPGYTF